The 15 T cell receptor beta chains presented below share a single source sample, sequenced in a study of blood T cell repertoires in COVID-19. TCRdb's copy holds only in-frame clones and misses some; the assay was immunoSEQ multiplex PCR. This table holds roughly 460,000 clones, roughly 89% found once. The specimen sequenced was peripheral blood. The receptors come from a young man with COVID-19, enrolled during active disease.

This chain links TRBV5-4 with TRBJ1-1; 11 bases agree with TRBD1. This CDR3 region has 16 residues. With 1 base clipped from V and 2 bases from J, the junction kept 4 bases outside the gene matches. Germline-derived CDR1 and CDR2 are SGHNT and YYREEE (reference sequence). In DNA, the CDR3 is TGTGCCAGCAGCTTGCAGGGACAGGGGGTAAACACTGAAGCTTTCTTT. Its translation is CASSLQGQGVNTEAFF.

The table lists this clone with a count of one. J is TRBJ2-1 and V is TRBV6-5; 7 nucleotides line up with TRBD1. With 8 bases clipped from V and 0 bases from J, the junction kept 4 bases outside the gene matches. The germline V gene has CDR1 MNHEY and CDR2 SVGAGI. The CDR3 totals 14 residues. The CDR3 bases are TGTGCCAGCCATAGGGACAGCTCCTACAATGAGCAGTTCTTC. Translating gives CASHRDSSYNEQFF.

The V and J genes are TRBV18 and TRBJ2-2, with D unclear. The CDR3 is made up of 15 amino acids. Deletions cut 1 base from V and 3 bases from J, with 9 bases between. The germline gives CDR1 KGHSH, CDR2 LQKENI. The CDR3 protein is CASSPLTPDTGELFF. In DNA form, the CDR3 reads TGTGCCAGCTCACCACTAACCCCAGACACCGGGGAGCTGTTTTTT.

On this clone: Other DNA sequences in the sample encode the same CDR3. The chain has TRBV27 and TRBJ2-1; D possibly corresponds to TRBD1 (6 bases). The germline CDR1 and CDR2 sequences are MNHEY and SMNVEV (reference sequence). This CDR3 is 14 amino acids long. V was trimmed by 3 bases and J by 4 bases, leaving 10 bases between them. CDR3 residues: CASSLAGAYNEQFF. The CDR3 DNA is TGTGCCAGCAGTTTGGCAGGGGCGTACAATGAGCAGTTCTTC.

CDR3: CASNSDRGDTQYF. CDR3 in DNA: TGTGCCAGCAACTCGGACAGGGGAGATACGCAGTATTTT. V usage is TRBV12-3 or TRBV12-4 and J usage is TRBJ2-3; 9 nucleotides line up with TRBD1. The CDR3 totals 13 residues. Trimming took 7 bases from V and 5 from J; bases not matched to a gene: 4.

The CDR3 DNA sequence: TGTGCCAGCAGACCTGGACTAGCGATCACAGATACGCAGTATTTT. It yields the protein CASRPGLAITDTQYF. V gene TRBV7-9 combines with J gene TRBJ2-3; 9 bases map to TRBD2. Trimming removed 6 bases from V and 2 bases from J; junction bases left unmatched: 6. Germline V lookup: CDR1 SEHNR, CDR2 FQNEAQ (reference sequence). The length of the CDR3 is 15 residues.

The chain couples TRBV4-1 to TRBJ1-2; TRBD1 matches 7 bases. The CDR3 runs to 15 residues. V dropped 4 bases and J dropped 1; count of bases not matched to a gene: 6. Germline V gives CDR1 MGHRA, CDR2 YSYEKL. The CDR3 nucleotides are TGCGCCAGCAGCCCGACAGGGCAAATTAACTATGGCTACACCTTC. Translated, it gives CASSPTGQINYGYTF.

This chain links TRBV5-1 with TRBJ2-3; perhaps TRBD1 as D (5 bases). Germline V gene sequence: CDR1 SGHRS, CDR2 YFSETQ. The CDR3 length is 15 residues. V lost 1 base and J lost 6, with 15 bases in between. For the CDR3, the DNA is TGCGCCAGCAGCTTGATAGGGCAGAACAGGGATACGCAGTATTTT. This codes for CASSLIGQNRDTQYF.

A word on this clone: The sample holds other DNA sequences that translate to the same CDR3. The CDR3 loop reads CASSRTSRTGELFF. The CDR3 nucleotides read TGTGCCAGCAGCCGGACTAGCCGGACCGGGGAGCTGTTTTTT. This chain joins TRBV3-1 (or the pseudogene TRBV3-2) and TRBJ2-2; 8 nucleotides agree with TRBD2. The germline gives CDR1 LGHDT, CDR2 YNNKEL (reference sequence). This CDR3 comprises 14 residues. Trimming removed 4 bases from V and 5 bases from J; junction bases left unmatched: 3.

This clone was seen more than once but under ten times. The chain carries TRBV7-9 and TRBJ1-2; 12 positions match TRBD1. CDR1 and CDR2 from the germline V gene are SEHNR and FQNEAQ (reference sequence). This CDR3 has 13 amino acids. V was clipped by 11 bases and J by 3 bases; unmatched bases: 4. This chain's CDR3 is CAGTGGLDYGYTF. The CDR3 DNA is TGTGCCGGGACAGGGGGCTTGGACTATGGCTACACCTTC.

The chain couples TRBV5-1 to TRBJ1-2; tentative D call: TRBD1 (5 bases). This CDR3 spans 14 amino acids. The germline gives CDR1 SGHRS, CDR2 YFSETQ. The V end lost 4 bases, the J end lost 6 bases, and 16 bases lay between the germline ends. The CDR3 bases are TGCGCCAGCAGCCCGCTGGGGGGGAAGAATGGCTACACCTTC. Translated: CASSPLGGKNGYTF. Variable domain in full (rest from reference TRBV5-1 and TRBJ1-2): KAGVTQTPRYLIKTRGQQVTLSCSPISGHRSVSWYQQTPGQGLQFLFEYFSETQRNKGNFPGRFSGRQFSNSRSEMNVSTLELGDSALYLCASSPLGGKNGYTFGSGTRLTVV.

V is TRBV6-5 and J is TRBJ2-3; the match to TRBD2 covers 7 bases. This CDR3 region has 16 residues. Germline CDR1 and CDR2: MNHEY and SVGAGI. The junction had 6 bases not matched to a gene; V was cut back by 1 base and J by 2 bases. The CDR3 loop is CASSYLASGFTDTQYF. DNA for the CDR3: TGTGCCAGCAGTTACTTAGCTAGCGGATTCACAGATACGCAGTATTTT.

The rearrangement uses TRBV2 and TRBJ2-5; 10 bases are shared with TRBD2. Germline V gene data show CDR1 as SNHLY and CDR2 as FYNNEI. Trimming cost V 3 bases and J 7 bases; bases outside gene matches: 11. There are 16 residues in the CDR3. The CDR3 nucleotides are TGTGCCAGCAGTGAGGCAGCGGGAGGGCCGGTCGGGACCCAGTACTTC. Protein: CASSEAAGGPVGTQYF.

The rearrangement uses TRBV27 and TRBJ1-5; D not resolved. CDR3 length: 13 residues. Trimming shortened V by 3 bases and J by 5 bases, and 8 bases separated the two germline ends. Germline V gene lookup returns CDR1 MNHEY and CDR2 SMNVEV (reference sequence). The CDR3 sequence: CASSLRSDQPQHF. The CDR3, as DNA: TGTGCCAGCAGTTTGAGGAGTGATCAGCCCCAGCATTTT.

The genes are TRBV5-6 and TRBJ2-1; 8 bases line up with TRBD2. CDR3 length: 15 amino acids. Losses at the gene ends were 2 bases for V and 4 bases for J; bases not matched to a gene: 5. Germline loops: CDR1 SGHDT, CDR2 YYEEEE. The CDR3 DNA is TGTGCCAGCAGCTTTAAAAGCGGGAGTTACAATGAGCAGTTCTTC. Translating gives CASSFKSGSYNEQFF.